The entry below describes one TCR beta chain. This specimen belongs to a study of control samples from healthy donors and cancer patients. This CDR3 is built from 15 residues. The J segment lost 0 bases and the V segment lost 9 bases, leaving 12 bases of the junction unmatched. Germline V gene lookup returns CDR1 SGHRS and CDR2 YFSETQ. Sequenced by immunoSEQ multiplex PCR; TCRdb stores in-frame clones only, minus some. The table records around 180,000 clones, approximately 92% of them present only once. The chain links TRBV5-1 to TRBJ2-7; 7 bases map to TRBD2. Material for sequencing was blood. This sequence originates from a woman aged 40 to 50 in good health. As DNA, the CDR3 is TGCGCCACCCGGGGGGAAGGGCGTTACTCCTACGAGCAGTACTTC. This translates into CATRGEGRYSYEQYF.